The 24 T cell receptor beta chains below were found in one sample sequenced in a study of monozygotic twins with inflammatory bowel disease. TCRdb derives one entry per CDR3 protein from the 5' RACE reads, leaving out DNA. The sample spans under 150,000 distinct CDR3 sequences; the ten largest clones claim about 2.6%. The sequencing input was blood. The receptors come from a human donor with ulcerative colitis or Crohn's disease, or a healthy co-twin of an affected twin (not recorded which).

CDR3 in amino acids: CASSHRGLGDLVHEQYF. The V and J genes are TRBV5-1 and TRBJ2-7; TCRdb's D call, TRBD1, is unchecked because there is no DNA. Germline V CDR1 and CDR2: SGHRS, YFSETQ. This CDR3 has 17 amino acids.

V and J are TRBV19 and TRBJ2-3; TCRdb picks TRBD1, but there is no DNA to check that call. Germline CDR1 and CDR2: LNHDA and SQIVND (reference sequence). The CDR3 runs to 16 residues. The CDR3 protein is CASSMSPGTSTDTQYF.

The gene calls are TRBV5-1 and TRBJ2-3; the D call from TCRdb, TRBD1, cannot be confirmed without DNA. The CDR3 has 16 residues. In germline, CDR1 is SGHRS, CDR2 YFSETQ. The CDR3 sequence is CASCRFRDREADTQYF.

V gene TRBV4-1 combines with J gene TRBJ2-7; without DNA, the TCRdb call of TRBD1 cannot be checked. Germline CDR1 reads MGHRA; CDR2 reads YSYEKL. This CDR3 has 14 residues. The CDR3 loop is CASSQVGPNYEQYF.

The chain joins TRBV6-2 or TRBV6-3 to TRBJ2-5. CDR3 length equals 11 residues. Germline values: CDR1 MNHEY, CDR2 SVGEGT. CDR3 amino acids: CASIWRETQYF.

The chain employs TRBV7-2 and TRBJ2-5. The CDR3 contains 13 residues. CDR1 and CDR2 from the germline V gene are SGHTA and FQGNSA. CDR3 residues: CASSLVRLETQYF.

The rearrangement links TRBV7-2 to TRBJ1-1; TCRdb designates TRBD1, a call that cannot be tested without DNA. The CDR3 runs to 14 residues. In germline, CDR1 is SGHTA, CDR2 FQGNSA. The CDR3 protein is CAARQGGLDTEAFF.

The V and J genes are TRBV29-1 and TRBJ1-1. Per the germline V gene, CDR1 is SQVTM and CDR2 is ANQGSEA. The CDR3 covers 13 residues. This chain's CDR3 is CSARGGLNTEAFF.

J is TRBJ1-1 and V is TRBV7-2. The CDR3 spans 15 residues. Germline V gives CDR1 SGHTA, CDR2 FQGNSA. The CDR3 reads CASSLVASGNTEAFF.

The chain has TRBV5-4 and TRBJ2-5. Germline lookup yields CDR1 SGHNT and CDR2 YYREEE (reference sequence). This CDR3 comprises 14 residues. CDR3 protein: CASSLVSYQETQYF.

The chain joins TRBV7-2 to TRBJ1-1. CDR1 SGHTA and CDR2 FQGNSA come from the germline V gene. This CDR3 contains 13 residues. The CDR3 here is CASSSYPSTEAFF.

This rearrangement joins TRBV4-1 to TRBJ2-7; TCRdb gives TRBD1 as the D gene, but with no DNA this cannot be confirmed. This CDR3 spans 17 amino acids. Germline V gene sequence: CDR1 MGHRA, CDR2 YSYEKL. CDR3 amino acids: CASSQEPGYFSSYEQYF.

J is TRBJ1-1 and V is TRBV5-1. This CDR3 is 14 amino acids long. Per germline, CDR1 SGHRS and CDR2 YFSETQ. The CDR3 reads CASSLGAGWTEAFF.

The rearrangement links TRBV7-2 to TRBJ2-3; TCRdb proposes TRBD2, but this gene call is untestable without DNA. This CDR3 is built from 17 residues. The germline gives CDR1 SGHTA, CDR2 FQGNSA. The CDR3 loop reads CASSFGGGPRDSDTQYF. The variable domain in full, completed from reference TRBV7-2 and TRBJ2-3, reads GAGVSQSPSNKVTEKGKDVELRCDPISGHTALYWYRQSLGQGLEFLIYFQGNSAPDKSGLPSDRFSAERTGGSVSTLTIQRTQQEDSAVYLCASSFGGGPRDSDTQYFGPGTRLTVL.

CDR3 residues: CASSSIPGRDTQYF. This chain links TRBV28 with TRBJ2-3; TCRdb gives TRBD1 as the D gene, but with no DNA this cannot be confirmed. The CDR3 is 14 residues long. Germline CDR1 MDHEN, CDR2 SYDVKM.

This rearrangement joins TRBV6-1 to TRBJ1-5. The CDR3 is made up of 14 amino acids. The germline V gene has CDR1 MNHNS and CDR2 SASEGT. The CDR3 loop is CASSPGLGNQPQHF.

V usage is TRBV7-6 and J usage is TRBJ2-1; the D call from TCRdb, TRBD2, cannot be confirmed without DNA. This CDR3 is 13 amino acids long. CDR1 and CDR2 from the germline V gene are SGHVS and FNYEAQ. CDR3 in amino acids: CASSPRGGNEQFF.

The gene calls are TRBV29-1 and TRBJ2-7. The germline V gene has CDR1 SQVTM and CDR2 ANQGSEA. This CDR3 spans 13 amino acids. The CDR3 loop reads CSVAWAGTYEKYF.

V usage is TRBV11-2 and J usage is TRBJ2-3; TCRdb's assignment of TRBD2 cannot be checked, as there is no DNA. The CDR3 totals 18 residues. Germline V gives CDR1 SGHAT, CDR2 FQNNGV. CDR3 sequence reads: CASSRLAGVALSTDTQYF.

The chain carries TRBV7-8 and TRBJ1-2; without DNA, the TCRdb call of TRBD1 cannot be checked. This CDR3 is 14 amino acids long. Germline V lookup: CDR1 SGHVS, CDR2 FQNEAQ. This CDR3 is CASNPVAKDYGYTF.

The chain combines TRBV2 with TRBJ2-7; TCRdb selects TRBD1, and the lack of DNA leaves this call unchecked. Per the germline V gene, CDR1 is SNHLY and CDR2 is FYNNEI. This CDR3 is 15 amino acids long. The CDR3 loop reads CASSGPGQMGYEQYF.

This chain joins TRBV5-1 and TRBJ2-5. Per the germline V gene, CDR1 is SGHRS and CDR2 is YFSETQ. The CDR3 has 15 amino acids. The CDR3 loop is CASSLIPGYQETQYF.

CDR3 protein: CAWTLKRGQGDQPQHF. V is TRBV30 and J is TRBJ1-5; without DNA, the TCRdb call of TRBD1 cannot be checked. Germline V CDR1 and CDR2: GTSNPN, SVGIG (reference sequence). The CDR3 contains 16 residues. Full variable domain (missing parts from reference TRBV30 and TRBJ1-5): SQTIHQWPATLVQPVGSPLSLECTVEGTSNPNLYWYRQAAGRGLQLLFYSVGIGQISSEVPQNLSASRPQDRQFILSSKKLLLSDSGFYLCAWTLKRGQGDQPQHFGDGTRLSIL.

The chain is built from TRBV6-6 and TRBJ2-7; TCRdb's D gene call, TRBD1, goes unchecked for lack of DNA. The CDR3 runs 13 residues. From germline, CDR1 is MNHNY and CDR2 SVGAGI (reference sequence). CDR3 residues: CASSPDRVYEQYF.